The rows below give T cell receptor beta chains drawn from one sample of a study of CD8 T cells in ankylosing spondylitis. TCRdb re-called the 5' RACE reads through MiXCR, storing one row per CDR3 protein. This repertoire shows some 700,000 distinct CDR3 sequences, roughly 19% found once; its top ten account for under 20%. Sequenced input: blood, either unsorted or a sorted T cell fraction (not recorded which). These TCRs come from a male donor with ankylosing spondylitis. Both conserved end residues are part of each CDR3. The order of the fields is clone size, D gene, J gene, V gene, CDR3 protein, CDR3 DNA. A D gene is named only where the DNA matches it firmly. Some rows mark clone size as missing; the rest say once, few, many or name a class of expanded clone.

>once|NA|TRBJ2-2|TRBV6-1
CASSEVRNTGELFF
TGTGCCAGCAGTGAAGTCAGGAACACCGGGGAGCTGTTTTTT
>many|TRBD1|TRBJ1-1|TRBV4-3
CASSRNRPGQGVRNTEAFF
TGCGCCAGCAGTCGAAATCGCCCGGGACAGGGAGTGAGGAACACTGAAGCTTTCTTT
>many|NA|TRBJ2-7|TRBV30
CAWSGSYEQYF
TGTGCCTGGAGTGGCTCCTACGAGCAGTACTTC
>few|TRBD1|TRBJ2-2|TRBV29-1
CSVETGVGELFF
TGCAGCGTTGAAACAGGGGTCGGGGAGCTGTTTTTT
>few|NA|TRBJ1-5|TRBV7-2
CASSLDYSNQPQHF
TGTGCCAGCAGCTTGGACTATAGCAATCAGCCCCAGCATTTT
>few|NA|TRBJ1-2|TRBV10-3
CATTGGESYGYTF
TGTGCCACGACGGGGGGCGAGTCCTATGGCTACACCTTC
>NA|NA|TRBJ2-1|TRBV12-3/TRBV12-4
CASIDGTLSYNEQFF
TGTGCCAGCATCGACGGGACTCTCTCCTACAATGAGCAGTTCTTC
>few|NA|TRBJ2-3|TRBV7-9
CASSPRDFPDTQYF
TGTGCCAGCAGCCCCAGGGACTTCCCGGATACGCAGTATTTT
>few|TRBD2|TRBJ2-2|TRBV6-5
CASSYSLASGRANTGELFF
TGTGCCAGCAGTTACTCGTTGGCTAGCGGGAGGGCGAACACCGGGGAGCTGTTTTTT
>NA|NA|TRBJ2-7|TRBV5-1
CASSEDTTVYEQYF
TGCGCCAGCAGCGAGGACACAACGGTATACGAGCAGTACTTC
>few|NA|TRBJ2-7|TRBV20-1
CSAPRSHEQYF
TGCAGTGCTCCCCGCTCACACGAGCAGTACTTC
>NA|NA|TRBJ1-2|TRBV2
CASISGFNYGYTF
TGTGCCAGCATTTCCGGGTTTAACTATGGCTACACCTTC
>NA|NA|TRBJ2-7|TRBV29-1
CSVGGAGTSYEQYF
TGCAGCGTTGGTGGGGCAGGGACCTCCTACGAGCAGTACTTC
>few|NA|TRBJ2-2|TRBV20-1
CSASPQFRGELFF
TGCAGTGCTAGCCCGCAATTCCGCGGGGAGCTGTTTTTT
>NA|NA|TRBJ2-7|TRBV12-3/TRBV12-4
CASSSRGRGKSYEQYF
TGTGCCAGCAGCTCTAGGGGCAGGGGCAAGTCCTACGAGCAGTACTTC
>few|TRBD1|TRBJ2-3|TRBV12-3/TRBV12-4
CASSVQGVRGADTQYF
TGTGCCAGCAGTGTACAGGGGGTACGGGGCGCAGATACGCAGTATTTT
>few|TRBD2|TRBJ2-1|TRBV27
CASSVAGASYNEQFF
TGTGCCAGCAGTGTAGCGGGAGCGTCCTACAATGAGCAGTTCTTC
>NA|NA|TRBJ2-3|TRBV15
CATSRVARSTDTQYF
TGTGCCACCAGCAGAGTGGCGCGTTCCACAGATACGCAGTATTTT
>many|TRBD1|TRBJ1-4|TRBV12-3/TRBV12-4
CASSPGTGGEKLFF
TGTGCCAGCAGTCCAGGGACAGGGGGTGAAAAACTGTTTTTT
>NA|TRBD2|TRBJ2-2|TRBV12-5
CASGLGLAGTGELFF
TGTGCTAGTGGTTTGGGACTAGCGGGAACCGGGGAGCTGTTTTTT